This T cell receptor (beta chain) was sequenced in a study of shared clonotypes between healthy human individuals. V lost 2 bases, J lost 0 bases, and 12 bases stayed unmatched. The CDR3 extends over 20 amino acids. Per germline, CDR1 LNHDA and CDR2 SQIVND (reference sequence). Using immunoSEQ multiplex PCR, the repertoire was profiled, and TCRdb retains in-frame clones only, with some absent. The sample gives about 470,000 clones, around 79% of which show up once; approximately 13% is in the top ten. Each sample came from a Caucasian adult donor living in Nashville, Tennessee. The J gene is TRBJ2-4, the V gene TRBV19, with 11 nucleotides matching TRBD2. The sequenced sample was PBMCs. The receptor was isolated from a woman aged 40 to 50 in good health. Some clones in this sample may be carry-over from other donors' samples. The CDR3 bases are TGTGCCAGTAGTATAACTGGACTAGCGGGCGGCATTCTAGCCAAAAACATTCAGTACTTC. Its protein product is CASSITGLAGGILAKNIQYF.